This paragraph covers one T cell receptor beta chain sequence. Its antigen has not been determined. Per-base qualities were not stored, and no clone one base away is much larger. The collaborating institutions used their own protocols to collect whole blood in K2EDTA tubes. Collaborator samples were shipped for TCRbeta analysis as frozen whole blood, isolated PBMCs, or DNA extracted from either sample type. The data originate from a study of blood T cell repertoires in COVID-19 (TCRdb year 2020). With respect to the entire study: The collaborator samples originated in the United States, Italy and Spain and spanned the acute and convalescent phases of COVID-19. The material from the prospective study consisted of cDNA or gDNA derived from T cells, B-cell-depleted T cells, or PBMCs. Subjects who had been exposed to COVID-19, were actively infected with it, or had recovered from it provided the deeply sampled blood TCRbeta repertoires that made up the dataset. The repertoires were released in a freely available public database intended as a resource for research on the immune response to SARS-CoV-2. Samples were obtained from the ongoing ImmuneRACE study (first 160 participants) and from approximately 1,200 subjects provided by 6 global collaborators. A de-identified subject ID, COVID-19 status, age in years and sex were almost always included in the sample metadata. Where available, HLA class I and class II types were obtained from metadata supplied by the sample provider rather than from assay-based typing. Paper-wide results and their limitations: Clinical and demographic metadata were provided uncurated, with the amount varying by source and participant.

The CDR3 numbers 15 residues from cysteine through phenylalanine. The sequence is cut down to CDR3 DNA, 45 bases in frame from base 1. The germline V gene specifies MDHEN as CDR1 and SYDVKM as CDR2. V ends up 4 bases short and J 6 bases short, with an unmatched junction base count of 10. TCRbeta CDR3 regions were amplified from genomic DNA using the immunoSEQ Assay, a bias-controlled multiplex PCR. As for the authors' bioinformatics: The number of nucleated cells in each sample was estimated from the amplification of reference gene primers within the assay. Sequence reads were collapsed and filtered to measure the absolute abundance of every unique TCRbeta CDR3 rearrangement. For each sample, productive Simpson clonality was calculated by taking the square root of Simpson's diversity index across productive rearrangements. Not all clones reach the TCRdb copy of this immuneACCESS table, which keeps in-frame sequences only. Checked studies attribute under half of the gap to unresolved V genes and leave the rest unexplained. That table is the source of V, J and clone size, and D and trimming were worked out from the DNA. Recorded for this sample are under 120,000 clones; around 66% of them occurred a single time. The ten most abundant clones make up 5% to 6.5% of the sample.

Recombination linked TRBV28 to TRBJ2-7, with TRBD2 matching 9 junction bases. Sequencing was carried out using peripheral blood. This receptor was taken from a man of 80 years or more with acute or convalescent COVID-19. The sequence in DNA is TGTGCCAGCAGTTCCTCTAGCGGGATTTTCTCCGAGCAGTACTTC. This yields the protein CASSSSSGIFSEQYF.